This T cell receptor beta chain was identified in a study of CD8 T cells in Susac syndrome. It was with random hexamers that 0.5 to 1 ug RNA was reverse transcribed. TCRdb re-analysed the immunoSEQ multiplex PCR reads in MiXCR, keeping a single row per CDR3 protein. The sample has about 120,000 distinct CDR3 sequences, about 92% seen once. The V end lost 4 bases, the J end lost 4 bases, and 16 bases lay between the germline ends. This CDR3 region has 14 residues. Germline V gives CDR1 DFQATT, CDR2 SNEGSKA (reference sequence). Treatment-naive patients with stable or active relapsing-remitting disease served as multiple sclerosis controls. FACS enriched CD8+ TEMRA cells, while bulk CD8+ and CD4+ were negatively isolated.

The sequence derives from a human donor with multiple sclerosis. Material: CD4+ T cells from PBMCs. The genes are TRBV20-1 and TRBJ2-5, with D uncertain. The CDR3 sequence: CSATPSGVGETQYF. As DNA, the CDR3 is TGCAGTGCTACCCCTTCCGGAGTGGGAGAGACCCAGTACTTC.